What follows are 12 T cell receptor beta chains derived from one specimen sequenced in a study of T cells in Graves' hyperthyroidism and ophthalmopathy. What was amplified from RNA transcripts were TCR beta CDR3 regions. TCR CDR3 underwent first-round RT-PCR with the HTBI primer set. Each CDR3 protein gets one entry after TCRdb re-called the multiplex PCR reads with MiXCR. The sample gives hundreds of thousands of distinct CDR3 sequences, more than 30% of which show up once; 7% to 10% is in the top ten. What was sequenced was blood. Receptor source: a man between 18 and 35 years old with Graves' hyperthyroidism.

This chain connects TRBV15 to TRBJ2-5, with 9 nucleotides matching TRBD1. Germline V CDR1 and CDR2: LNHNV, YYDKDF (reference sequence). Germline trimming cut 0 bases from V and 5 bases from J; bases unmatched to any gene: 1. The CDR3 covers 14 residues. CDR3 in DNA: TGTGCCACCAGCAGAGAGGGGACAGGGGAGACCCAGTACTTC. Amino acid sequence: CATSREGTGETQYF.

The V and J genes are TRBV14 and TRBJ2-5, with D perhaps TRBD1 or TRBD2 (5 bases each). The V gene lost 1 base and the J gene lost 4 bases, with 10 bases spanning the gap. Looked up from germline, CDR1 is SGHDN and CDR2 is FVKESK. CDR3 size: 14 residues. CDR3 bases: TGTGCCAGCAGCCAAGGAATGAGGGGAGAGACCCAGTACTTC. Translation gives CASSQGMRGETQYF.

The rearrangement joins TRBV7-3 to TRBJ1-1; 7 bases map to TRBD1. This CDR3 is built from 16 residues. The J segment lost 1 base and the V segment lost 5 bases, leaving 10 bases of the junction unmatched. From germline, CDR1 is SGHTA and CDR2 FQGTGA. This CDR3 is CASSPPAGGRNTEAFF. CDR3 DNA: TGTGCCAGCAGCCCCCCGGCAGGGGGACGGAACACTGAAGCTTTCTTT.

The chain links TRBV12-3 or TRBV12-4 to TRBJ1-2, with 8 positions matching TRBD1. This CDR3 spans 14 amino acids. Germline trimming cut 7 bases from V and 6 bases from J; bases unmatched to any gene: 10. The CDR3 region is CASTGGQEEDGYTF. The CDR3 bases are TGTGCCAGCACTGGGGGACAGGAGGAGGATGGCTACACCTTC.

With respect to this clonotype: Just one base apart from a much larger clone, this may be a read error. This chain connects TRBV9 to TRBJ1-1, with D possibly being TRBD1 (6 bases). The CDR3 runs to 14 residues. V was clipped by 6 bases and J by 1 base, with 13 bases between them. Germline CDR1 is SGDLS and CDR2 is YYNGEE. CDR3 bases: TGTGCCAGCACCCTGGACAGCGCGAACACTGAAGCTTTCTTT. It yields the protein CASTLDSANTEAFF.

The CDR3 nucleotides are TGTGCCAGCAGCTTATGGAGGGCGGCCAACACCGGGGAGCTGTTTTTT. Protein: CASSLWRAANTGELFF. V gene TRBV7-9 combines with J gene TRBJ2-2; D possibly corresponds to TRBD2 (6 bases). Germline V CDR1 and CDR2: SEHNR, FQNEAQ (reference sequence). Deletions cut 2 bases from V and 2 bases from J, with 12 bases between. The CDR3 is 16 residues long.

This chain connects TRBV4-1 to TRBJ1-1; D is unclear. CDR1 and CDR2 (germline): MGHRA, YSYEKL. Trimming pared 2 bases from V and 3 bases from J, leaving 7 bases between. This CDR3 has 13 residues. The DNA for the CDR3 is TGCGCCAGCAGCCAACTACAGCACACTGAAGCTTTCTTT. This encodes CASSQLQHTEAFF.

The CDR3 DNA sequence: TGCAGCGTCGAGAATGAAAAACTGTTTTTT. Translating it yields CSVENEKLFF. The chain couples TRBV29-1 to TRBJ1-4; D ambiguous. The germline V gene encodes CDR1 SQVTM and CDR2 ANQGSEA. CDR3 length: 10 residues. V was shortened by 6 bases and J by 5 bases, with 4 bases between the two germline ends.

For this clonotype: The CDR3 does not end in the conserved phenylalanine or tryptophan, so this is likely a read error. The chain uses TRBV20-1 and TRBJ1-5, with a possible D match to TRBD1 (6 bases). This CDR3 is built from 12 residues. V lost 4 bases and J lost 4, with 8 bases in between. CDR1 is DFQATT, CDR2 SNEGSKA, per germline (reference sequence). The CDR3 loop reads CSATQGNQPQHL. In DNA, the CDR3 is TGCAGTGCTACACAGGGTAATCAGCCCCAGCATCTT.

There are many counts of this clonotype. The chain uses TRBV7-9 and TRBJ1-1; no definite D call. The V end was cut by 5 bases, the J end by 5 bases, with 12 bases between. CDR1 and CDR2 (germline): SEHNR, FQNEAQ (reference sequence). The CDR3 loop spans 13 amino acids. The CDR3 protein is CASSPSGGTEAFF. The CDR3 bases are TGTGCCAGCAGCCCCTCGGGAGGGACTGAAGCTTTCTTT.

Notes on this clonotype: A much bigger clone sits one base away, suggesting this may be a read error. The chain is built from TRBV29-1 and TRBJ2-7; D may be TRBD2 (7 bases). CDR1 and CDR2 from the germline V gene are SQVTM and ANQGSEA. CDR3 length: 11 residues. Trimming shortened V by 7 bases and J by 11 bases, and 18 bases separated the two germline ends. This chain's CDR3 is CSGAWGGREYF. In DNA form, the CDR3 reads TGCAGCGGCGCCTGGGGGGGGCGGGAGTACTTC.

The chain has TRBV7-2 and TRBJ1-6; no clear D. The CDR3 sequence is 14 residues long. V shed 6 bases and J shed 8 bases, with 14 bases lying between them. CDR1 is SGHTA and CDR2 is FQGNSA in the germline V gene. CDR3 sequence (DNA): TGTGCCAGCAGTTTCCCCTCGGATTATTCACCCCTCCACTTT. Amino acids: CASSFPSDYSPLHF.